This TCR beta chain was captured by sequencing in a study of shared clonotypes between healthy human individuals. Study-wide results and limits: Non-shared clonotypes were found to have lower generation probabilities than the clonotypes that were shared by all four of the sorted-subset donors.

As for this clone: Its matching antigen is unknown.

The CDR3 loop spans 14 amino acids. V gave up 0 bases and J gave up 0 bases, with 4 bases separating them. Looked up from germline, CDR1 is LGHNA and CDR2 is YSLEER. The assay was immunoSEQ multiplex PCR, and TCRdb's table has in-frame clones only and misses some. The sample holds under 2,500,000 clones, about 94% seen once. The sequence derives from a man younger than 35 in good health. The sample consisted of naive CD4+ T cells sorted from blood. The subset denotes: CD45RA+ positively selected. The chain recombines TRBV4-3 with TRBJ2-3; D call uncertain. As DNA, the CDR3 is TGCGCCAGCAGCCAAGATGCAAGCACAGATACGCAGTATTTT. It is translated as CASSQDASTDTQYF.